Included here is one T cell receptor (beta chain) sequence, with context. The data are from a study of blood T cell repertoires in COVID-19. Study-wide context: Sources were T cells, B-cell-depleted T cells, or PBMCs; the material itself was cDNA or gDNA.

Individuals aged roughly 18 to 95 years were recruited from 24 US areas. Donors in Cohort 3 who had recovered were those with two negative PCRs, healthcare professional clearance, or resolution of their symptoms. V lost 3 bases and J lost 3; bases outside the gene matches: 4. This CDR3 region has 13 residues. CDR1 is GTSNPN and CDR2 is SVGIG in the germline V gene (reference sequence). Authors' processing steps: Amplification of reference gene primers was used by the study to estimate nucleated cell counts. Here immunoSEQ multiplex PCR was the method, and the copy in TCRdb shows in-frame clones only, minus some. V and J calls and clone size are those listed in that table; D and trimming were worked out from the DNA. The top ten clones hold approximately 1% of a sample with some 300,000 clones, roughly 87% of them seen once.

The chain uses TRBV30 and TRBJ1-1; 7 nucleotides agree with TRBD1. The sequence came from a woman younger than 45 who had recovered from COVID-19. Source material: PBMCs or T cells enriched from blood (not recorded which). CDR3: CAWSVGGYTEAFF. The CDR3 DNA is TGTGCCTGGAGCGTAGGGGGCTACACTGAAGCTTTCTTT.